The 28 T cell receptor beta chains below come from one sample, sequenced in a study of T cells after yellow fever vaccination. TCRdb independently ran MiXCR on the 5' RACE reads; one entry per CDR3 protein. The data contain about 340,000 distinct CDR3 sequences, around 12% of them singletons. Sample: CD4+ T cells sorted from PBMCs, taken 15 days after the yellow fever booster vaccination. The receptor source for this set is a man younger than 35 who received the YFV17D yellow fever vaccine.

The CDR3 reads CASSSAQGALDTGELFF. Written as DNA, the CDR3 is TGTGCCAGCAGCTCGGCCCAGGGGGCCCTGGACACCGGGGAGCTGTTTTTT. The chain employs TRBV7-6 and TRBJ2-2; TRBD1 aligns across 8 bases. CDR3 size: 17 residues. The ends lost 4 bases at V and 3 bases at J; junction bases unmatched: 10. Germline-derived CDR1 and CDR2 are SGHVS and FNYEAQ.

V gene TRBV5-1 combines with J gene TRBJ1-3, with 7 bases fitting TRBD1. The CDR3 has 15 residues. Germline values: CDR1 SGHRS, CDR2 YFSETQ. With V trimmed by 5 bases and J by 0 bases, 5 bases remained unmatched. The CDR3: CASSPGQSSGNTIYF. CDR3 sequence (DNA): TGCGCCAGCAGTCCGGGACAGAGCTCTGGAAACACCATATATTTT.

The chain uses TRBV5-4 and TRBJ1-4; TRBD1 aligns across 7 bases. Germline lookup yields CDR1 SGHNT and CDR2 YYREEE (reference sequence). There are 14 residues in the CDR3. J lost 5 bases, V lost 7 bases, and 8 bases had no gene match. CDR3 amino acids: CASSRRGMNEKLFF. DNA for the CDR3: TGTGCCAGCTCGCGCAGGGGGATGAATGAAAAACTGTTTTTT.

The CDR3 DNA follows: TGTGCCAGCAGCAGGGACACATCATGGGAGACCCAGTACTTC. It translates to CASSRDTSWETQYF. The V call is TRBV11-2, the J call TRBJ2-5, with D maybe TRBD1 (6 bases). This CDR3 region has 14 residues. Deletions cut 5 bases from V and 5 bases from J, with 15 bases between. Germline loops: CDR1 SGHAT, CDR2 FQNNGV.

The chain links TRBV5-1 to TRBJ2-3, with D possibly being TRBD1 (5 bases). V lost 0 bases to trimming and J lost 13 bases, with 15 bases between them. Germline lookup yields CDR1 SGHRS and CDR2 YFSETQ. This CDR3 is built from 13 residues. The CDR3 here is CASSLDKDLGEYF. For the CDR3, the DNA is TGCGCCAGCAGCTTGGATAAGGACCTAGGGGAGTATTTT.

This clonotype was counted many times. The chain joins TRBV27 to TRBJ1-4, with TRBD1 matching 7 bases. In germline, CDR1 is MNHEY, CDR2 SMNVEV (reference sequence). The length of the CDR3 is 14 residues. V shed 6 bases, J shed 5 bases, and the junction held 6 bases outside the gene matches. This CDR3 is CASRLQGTNEKLFF. The CDR3 DNA reads TGTGCCAGCAGACTACAGGGGACGAATGAAAAACTGTTTTTT.

The sample holds a few counts of this clonotype. V usage is TRBV20-1 and J usage is TRBJ1-1, with TRBD1 as a possible D gene (5 bases). The germline V gene encodes CDR1 DFQATT and CDR2 SNEGSKA (reference sequence). V lost 6 bases to trimming and J lost 5 bases, with 25 bases between them. The CDR3 extends over 16 amino acids. CDR3: CSALKGRTTYGTEAFF. DNA of the CDR3: TGCAGTGCCCTCAAGGGGAGGACTACTTACGGGACTGAAGCTTTCTTT.

The chain recombines TRBV7-9 with TRBJ2-4; perhaps TRBD2 as D (5 bases). This CDR3 spans 13 amino acids. Germline values: CDR1 SEHNR, CDR2 FQNEAQ (reference sequence). The V end was cut by 1 base, the J end by 7 bases, with 8 bases between. The CDR3 bases are TGTGCCAGCAGCTTAGACGCGGGTAACATTCAGTACTTC. Its protein product is CASSLDAGNIQYF. The variable domain in full, with the rest retrieved from reference TRBV7-9 and TRBJ2-4, is DTGVSQNPRHKITKRGQNVTFRCDPISEHNRLYWYRQTLGQGPEFLTYFQNEAQLEKSRLLSDRFSAERPKGSFSTLEIQRTEQGDSAMYLCASSLDAGNIQYFGAGTRLSVL.

This chain joins TRBV28 and TRBJ1-6; 9 nucleotides align to TRBD1. V was pared by 6 bases and J by 14 bases, with 8 bases of the junction left unmatched. Germline CDR1 and CDR2: MDHEN and SYDVKM. The CDR3 runs to 13 residues. The CDR3 DNA sequence: TGTGCCAGCAGCCGAGGACAGGGGCCCGCCCTCCACTTT. Protein sequence: CASSRGQGPALHF.

The chain combines TRBV29-1 with TRBJ1-2, with D maybe TRBD1 (6 bases). The length of the CDR3 is 13 residues. Trimming stripped 8 bases from V and 8 bases from J, with 21 bases between. Germline loops: CDR1 SQVTM, CDR2 ANQGSEA. This chain's CDR3 is CSSRDTGSFGYTF. The CDR3 region has the DNA TGCAGCAGCCGGGACACAGGCTCGTTCGGCTACACCTTC.

The chain recombines TRBV29-1 with TRBJ1-4, with D tentatively TRBD1 (5 bases). V was clipped by 5 bases and J by 6 bases, with 16 bases between them. The CDR3 consists of 14 residues. Germline loops: CDR1 SQVTM, CDR2 ANQGSEA. The CDR3 loop is CSVKGLGSDEKLFF. CDR3 coding DNA: TGCAGCGTTAAGGGGTTAGGCAGCGATGAAAAACTGTTTTTT.

The genes are TRBV10-1 and TRBJ2-3, with 9 bases fitting TRBD1. The V and J ends lost 2 bases and 12 bases, in that order; junction bases with no gene match: 6. The CDR3 extends over 13 amino acids. CDR1 and CDR2 (germline): WNHNN, SYGVQD (reference sequence). CDR3 residues: CASSETPGQGQYF. The DNA for the CDR3 is TGCGCCAGCAGTGAGACGCCGGGACAGGGACAGTATTTT.

This clonotype was picked up many times. The J gene is TRBJ2-3, the V gene TRBV29-1, with TRBD1 as a possible D gene (5 bases). Germline lookup yields CDR1 SQVTM and CDR2 ANQGSEA. The CDR3 consists of 13 residues. V lost 7 bases and J 1 base, leaving 12 bases between the germline ends. The CDR3: CSASDSRTDTQYF. DNA for the CDR3: TGCAGCGCGTCTGACAGCCGCACAGATACGCAGTATTTT.

DNA for the CDR3: TGTGCCAGCAGTGACGGGCAGGGAGGTTTTCAGCCCCAGCATTTT. The encoded protein is CASSDGQGGFQPQHF. The chain has TRBV2 and TRBJ1-5, with a weak D call TRBD1 (5 bases). The CDR3 covers 15 residues. V was clipped by 3 bases and J by 6 bases, with 15 bases between them. Germline CDR1 reads SNHLY; CDR2 reads FYNNEI.

The chain couples TRBV7-8 to TRBJ2-1; the match to TRBD2 covers 11 bases. This CDR3 spans 17 amino acids. CDR1 SGHVS and CDR2 FQNEAQ come from the germline V gene. V lost 5 bases to trimming and J lost 9 bases; unmatched junction nucleotides: 15. The CDR3 protein is CASSRTYSGGGMIEQFF. The CDR3, as DNA: TGTGCCAGCAGCAGAACCTATAGCGGGGGGGGTATGATTGAGCAGTTCTTC.

This clonotype was picked up a small number of times. The rearrangement joins TRBV4-3 to TRBJ1-6; D gene ambiguous. CDR1 is LGHNA and CDR2 is YSLEER in the germline V gene. The CDR3 consists of 14 residues. V lost 0 bases to trimming and J lost 5 bases, with 5 bases between them. In nucleotides, the CDR3 is TGCGCCAGCAGCCAAGAGTCCGATAATTCACCCCTCCACTTT. Translating it yields CASSQESDNSPLHF.

This clonotype was counted a few times. The CDR3 nucleotides are TGTGCCAGCAGTGGGACAGGGACGGGCACTGAAGCTTTCTTT. Translated, it gives CASSGTGTGTEAFF. The rearrangement joins TRBV2 to TRBJ1-1, with TRBD1 matching over 8 bases. CDR3 length equals 14 residues. The V gene's germline CDR1 is SNHLY and CDR2 FYNNEI. Germline trimming cut 4 bases from V and 4 bases from J; bases unmatched to any gene: 5.

Only a few counts were recorded for this clonotype. CDR3 in amino acids: CASRPAGDGNTIYF. The CDR3 DNA follows: TGTGCCAGCAGACCGGCCGGGGACGGAAACACCATATATTTT. The rearrangement links TRBV5-6 to TRBJ1-3, with a tentative D call TRBD1 (5 bases). The CDR3 loop spans 14 amino acids. Trimming stripped 5 bases from V and 4 bases from J, with 13 bases between. Germline assignment: CDR1 SGHDT and CDR2 YYEEEE.

The V call is TRBV5-4, the J call TRBJ2-5; the D gene is possibly TRBD2 (6 bases). CDR3 size: 14 residues. Trimming took off 4 bases at V and 1 base at J, with 11 bases between the two ends. CDR1 is SGHNT, CDR2 YYREEE, per germline (reference sequence). CDR3 nucleotide sequence: TGTGCCAGCAGCGGGGGGTCCATCCAAGAGACCCAGTACTTC. Residues: CASSGGSIQETQYF.

This clonotype was detected ten times or more. The J gene is TRBJ2-5, the V gene TRBV6-5; maybe TRBD1 (5 bases). This CDR3 is built from 12 residues. Germline-derived CDR1 and CDR2 are MNHEY and SVGAGI. V lost 6 bases and J lost 5, with 10 bases in between. In DNA, the CDR3 is TGTGCCAGCAGAAGGGGTATGGAGACCCAGTACTTC. Encoded protein: CASRRGMETQYF.

The sample holds a few counts of this clonotype. In DNA, the CDR3 is TGTGCCAGCAGCAGCTGGGGGCTCGAGCAGTACGTC. Translation: CASSSWGLEQYV. The V and J genes are TRBV5-6 and TRBJ2-7, with TRBD1 as a possible D gene (6 bases). Trimming cost V 4 bases and J 6 bases, with 11 bases left between them. CDR1 is SGHDT, CDR2 YYEEEE, per germline. This CDR3 region has 12 residues.

This chain uses TRBV9 with TRBJ1-4; D is uncertain. The ends were cut back, 0 bases at V and 5 bases at J, with 8 bases in the middle. The CDR3 contains 14 residues. Germline CDR1 reads SGDLS; CDR2 reads YYNGEE. CDR3 bases: TGTGCCAGCAGCGTAGGGGAAGCGAATGAAAAACTGTTTTTT. It yields the protein CASSVGEANEKLFF.

The chain is built from TRBV5-5 and TRBJ2-3; D is possibly TRBD2 (7 bases). Germline V gives CDR1 SGHKS, CDR2 YYEKEE (reference sequence). This CDR3 is 15 amino acids long. Deletions cut 5 bases from V and 2 bases from J, with 15 bases between. Here the CDR3 reads CASRGGPPPTDTQYF. In DNA form, the CDR3 reads TGTGCCAGCAGGGGGGGGCCACCGCCCACAGATACGCAGTATTTT.

The chain links TRBV5-1 to TRBJ1-1; D unresolved. This CDR3 spans 15 amino acids. Germline CDR1 SGHRS, CDR2 YFSETQ. Trimming removed 0 bases at V and 2 bases at J, with 11 bases between. The CDR3 nucleotides read TGCGCCAGCAGCTTGGGGGGATCAATTAACACTGAAGCTTTCTTT. Translating it yields CASSLGGSINTEAFF.

This clonotype was detected ten times or more. This sequence joins TRBV12-3 or TRBV12-4 and TRBJ2-7; the D gene could be TRBD1 or TRBD2 (5 bases each). This CDR3 spans 14 amino acids. Trimming removed 6 bases from V and 9 bases from J, with 21 bases in between. CDR3 sequence (DNA): TGTGCCAGCAGACTCCGGGACGGGCCTATTTTGCAGTACTTC. It codes for CASRLRDGPILQYF.

The V gene is TRBV28, the J gene TRBJ1-5; D gene ambiguous. Trimming removed 5 bases at V and 4 bases at J, with 9 bases between. The CDR3 contains 13 residues. Germline V CDR1 and CDR2: MDHEN, SYDVKM. This chain's CDR3 is CASSNGGNQPQHF. CDR3 bases: TGTGCCAGCAGTAACGGAGGGAATCAGCCCCAGCATTTT.

This clonotype turned up a few times. This rearrangement joins TRBV20-1 to TRBJ2-5; TRBD1 might be the D (5 bases). CDR3 size: 13 residues. The germline V gene encodes CDR1 DFQATT and CDR2 SNEGSKA (reference sequence). The ends were cut back, 5 bases at V and 3 bases at J, with 13 bases in the middle. The CDR3 bases are TGCAGTGCTGCGGTTGGGGCTGAAGAGACCCAGTACTTC. It specifies CSAAVGAEETQYF.

In this sample, this clonotype turned up a few times. One end of the junction is discordant with germline, which a read error may explain. The chain joins TRBV24-1 to TRBJ1-1; D not certain. The CDR3 extends over 9 amino acids. Germline loops: CDR1 KGHDR, CDR2 SFDVKD. The CDR3 nucleotides are TGTGCCACCAGTGAAGCAGAGGAGTTT. As protein: CATSEAEEF.